These T cell receptor beta chains were read from a single sample in a study of blood T cell repertoires in COVID-19. The method was immunoSEQ multiplex PCR; TCRdb's version includes in-frame clones alone and lacks a portion of them. Of about 280,000 clones listed, approximately 86% are singletons. Sequencing was carried out using peripheral blood. These receptors came from a man aged 18 to 35 with active or convalescent COVID-19. CDR3s include the opening cysteine and the closing phenylalanine or tryptophan. Each record gives: D gene, clone size, V gene, J gene, CDR3 DNA, CDR3 protein. A D gene is named only where the DNA matches it firmly. Where a row states a size, it is once, few, many or the class of an expanded clone; other rows omit it.

D: TRBD2; size: -; V: TRBV2; J: TRBJ2-2; DNA: TGTGCCAGCAGGCCTAGCGGGGGGGCACAGCTCGGCCCCGGGGAGCTGTTTTTT; CDR3: CASRPSGGAQLGPGELFF
D: -; size: -; V: TRBV12-5; J: TRBJ1-2; DNA: TGTGCTAGTGGTTTGGTACCGGGGTACTATGGCTACACCTTC; CDR3: CASGLVPGYYGYTF
D: TRBD2; size: once; V: TRBV5-1; J: TRBJ2-3; DNA: TGCGCCAGCATAGGGGGTAGCGGGGGCACAGATACGCAGTATTTT; CDR3: CASIGGSGGTDTQYF
D: -; size: once; V: TRBV4-3; J: TRBJ1-4; DNA: TGCGCCAGCAGCCAAGATGTCGGCAGGCCCTATGAAAAACTGTTTTTT; CDR3: CASSQDVGRPYEKLFF
D: TRBD1; size: once; V: TRBV11-2; J: TRBJ1-2; DNA: TGTGCCAGCAGCCCGTCGGACAGGGCAAGATTAAATGGCTACACCTTC; CDR3: CASSPSDRARLNGYTF
D: -; size: -; V: TRBV11-3; J: TRBJ2-1; DNA: TGTGCCAGCAGCGTTAGGCAGGGTAAAGACAATGAGCAGTTCTTC; CDR3: CASSVRQGKDNEQFF
D: -; size: -; V: TRBV19; J: TRBJ1-5; DNA: TGTGCCAGTAGTATTTGGGCCGCCCCATATAGCAATCAGCCCCAGCATTTT; CDR3: CASSIWAAPYSNQPQHF
D: -; size: -; V: TRBV21-1; J: TRBJ1-2; DNA: TGTGCCAGCAGCAGGGGACAGGGGCCCTTCTATGGCTACACCTTC; CDR3: CASSRGQGPFYGYTF
D: TRBD1; size: -; V: TRBV2; J: TRBJ2-7; DNA: TGTGCCAGCCCTCCCACCAGAAACAATCGGACAGGGGGGTCCTACGAGCAGTACTTC; CDR3: CASPPTRNNRTGGSYEQYF
D: TRBD2; size: -; V: TRBV6-2/TRBV6-3; J: TRBJ2-5; DNA: TGTGCCAGCAACCCCCGTGCTAGCGGGGGGGAAGAGACCCAGTACTTC; CDR3: CASNPRASGGEETQYF
D: TRBD2; size: -; V: TRBV7-9; J: TRBJ2-1; DNA: TGTGCCAGCAGCTTAGGGGGAGGGGCGAGAGCGACGAATGAGCAGTTCTTC; CDR3: CASSLGGGARATNEQFF
D: TRBD1; size: -; V: TRBV5-3; J: TRBJ2-5; DNA: TGTGCCAAGGGGACAGGGCAGTTTAGGAAGGAGACCCAGTACTTC; CDR3: CAKGTGQFRKETQYF
D: TRBD1; size: -; V: TRBV6-5; J: TRBJ2-1; DNA: TGTGCCAGCAGTTCCAGGGGGCGCGTTTTAAATGAGCAGTTCTTC; CDR3: CASSSRGRVLNEQFF
D: -; size: -; V: TRBV21-1; J: TRBJ2-1; DNA: TGTGCCAGCAGCAATGGCCAGTCTCTTAATGAGCAGTTCTTC; CDR3: CASSNGQSLNEQFF
D: -; size: -; V: TRBV6-6; J: TRBJ1-5; DNA: TGTGCCAGCAGCAACAGCACGGTCAGCCAGCCCCAGCATTTT; CDR3: CASSNSTVSQPQHF
D: -; size: -; V: TRBV5-4; J: TRBJ2-1; DNA: TGTGCCAGCAGCCGGATGAGCGGAACGAATGAGCAGTTCTTC; CDR3: CASSRMSGTNEQFF
D: -; size: many; V: TRBV7-2; J: TRBJ2-7; DNA: TGTGCCAGCAGCTTATACTCCCAACTCGGGGGTAAGGACGAGCAGTACTTC; CDR3: CASSLYSQLGGKDEQYF
D: TRBD1; size: -; V: TRBV29-1; J: TRBJ2-7; DNA: TGCAGCGTCAGGACAGGCTCCTACGAGCAGTACTTC; CDR3: CSVRTGSYEQYF
D: -; size: -; V: TRBV19; J: TRBJ1-1; DNA: TGTGCCAGTAGGTCAGGGAGGGCTTTCTTT; CDR3: CASRSGRAFF
D: -; size: -; V: TRBV10-1; J: TRBJ1-4; DNA: TGCGCCAGCAGTGAGTCTCAGGGAGGGGAAAAACTGTTTTTT; CDR3: CASSESQGGEKLFF
D: TRBD2; size: -; V: TRBV9; J: TRBJ2-7; DNA: TGTGCCAGCAGCGTAGGCGGGGGCGAGCAGTACTTC; CDR3: CASSVGGGEQYF
D: -; size: few; V: TRBV29-1; J: TRBJ1-2; DNA: TGCAGCGATTTGGACAGTGGAGACCTTAACTATGGCTACACCTTC; CDR3: CSDLDSGDLNYGYTF
D: -; size: -; V: TRBV6-1; J: TRBJ1-5; DNA: TGTGCCAGCAGTGAAGTATGGGGGGAGGGCGGCCAGCCCCAGCATTTT; CDR3: CASSEVWGEGGQPQHF
D: TRBD1; size: once; V: TRBV4-1; J: TRBJ1-6; DNA: TGCGCCAGCAGCCACCGGGACAGTGAGGAGAATTCACCCCTCCACTTT; CDR3: CASSHRDSEENSPLHF
D: TRBD1; size: -; V: TRBV18; J: TRBJ1-5; DNA: TGTGCCAGCTCAGGGACAGGAGGGCGAAGCAATCAGCCCCAGCATTTT; CDR3: CASSGTGGRSNQPQHF
D: -; size: -; V: TRBV4-1; J: TRBJ1-2; DNA: TGCGCCAGCAGCCAAGGGAGTGGCAGGGGTAACTATGGCTACACCTTC; CDR3: CASSQGSGRGNYGYTF
D: -; size: -; V: TRBV19; J: TRBJ1-6; DNA: TGTGCCAGTAGCCTTGGACTGAGCTCCTATAATTCACCCCTCCACTTT; CDR3: CASSLGLSSYNSPLHF
D: -; size: -; V: TRBV6-1; J: TRBJ1-2; DNA: TGTGCCAGCAGTGAAGGGCCCACAGGGACCCTCTATGGCTACACCTTC; CDR3: CASSEGPTGTLYGYTF
D: TRBD2; size: -; V: TRBV3-1/TRBV3-2; J: TRBJ2-3; DNA: TGTGCCAGCAGCCAAGAAAAGACTAGCGGGGAAGATACGCAGTATTTT; CDR3: CASSQEKTSGEDTQYF
D: -; size: -; V: TRBV4-1; J: TRBJ1-4; DNA: TGCGCCAGCAGCCTACAGGGTGGGGAAAAACTGTTTTTT; CDR3: CASSLQGGEKLFF
D: TRBD2; size: -; V: TRBV9; J: TRBJ2-5; DNA: TGTGCCAGCAGCGTAGAACTAGCGGGGGGGTCGGAGACCCAGTACTTC; CDR3: CASSVELAGGSETQYF
D: -; size: -; V: TRBV10-3; J: TRBJ1-1; DNA: TGTGCCATCAGCATTACAGGTCTGAACACTGAAGCTTTCTTT; CDR3: CAISITGLNTEAFF
D: TRBD1; size: -; V: TRBV7-8; J: TRBJ1-1; DNA: TGTGCCAGCAGCTTGCGCCGGACAGGGGACACTGAAGCTTTCTTT; CDR3: CASSLRRTGDTEAFF
D: -; size: -; V: TRBV11-2; J: TRBJ2-3; DNA: TGTGCCAGCAGCTTTTTCAGGGGAACAGATACGCAGTATTTT; CDR3: CASSFFRGTDTQYF
D: TRBD1; size: -; V: TRBV19; J: TRBJ1-6; DNA: TGTGCCAGTAGCCCCCTCAGGGGGCCCTCGGAATCACCCCTCCACTTT; CDR3: CASSPLRGPSESPLHF
D: TRBD1; size: few; V: TRBV9; J: TRBJ1-6; DNA: TGTGCCAGCAGCGTAGGGGGAAGGGGGCAGTCACCCCTCCACTTT; CDR3: CASSVGGRGQSPLHF
D: -; size: -; V: TRBV9; J: TRBJ2-3; DNA: TGTGCCAGCAGCGTAGTTGGGGCGGTGGCAGATACGCAGTATTTT; CDR3: CASSVVGAVADTQYF
D: -; size: -; V: TRBV29-1; J: TRBJ2-3; DNA: TGCAGCGCACAAGACGGGAGCACAGATACGCAGTATTTT; CDR3: CSAQDGSTDTQYF
D: -; size: few; V: TRBV6-1; J: TRBJ2-3; DNA: TGTGCCAGCAGTGAAAGGGAGGCAGCTAGCACAGATACGCAGTATTTT; CDR3: CASSEREAASTDTQYF
D: TRBD1; size: -; V: TRBV2; J: TRBJ1-2; DNA: TGTGCCAGCATTCGATGGACAGGGGGCTACTATGGCTACACCTTC; CDR3: CASIRWTGGYYGYTF
D: TRBD2; size: once; V: TRBV4-3; J: TRBJ2-5; DNA: TGCGCCAGCAGCCAAGCCCCCCCCGGACTAGCGGGGAAAGAGACCCAGTACTTC; CDR3: CASSQAPPGLAGKETQYF
D: -; size: once; V: TRBV7-9; J: TRBJ2-7; DNA: TGTGCCAGCAGCCCACCGGAACCGGGACACAGCTCCTACGAGCAGTACTTC; CDR3: CASSPPEPGHSSYEQYF
D: TRBD2; size: -; V: TRBV10-3; J: TRBJ2-3; DNA: TGTGCCACATTTCCAACGGGGGGGCCGACAACGCAGTATTTT; CDR3: CATFPTGGPTTQYF
D: -; size: -; V: TRBV3-1/TRBV3-2; J: TRBJ2-7; DNA: TGTGCCAGCAGCGACCGGGGTGCCTACGAGCAGTACTTC; CDR3: CASSDRGAYEQYF
D: TRBD2; size: few; V: TRBV6-1; J: TRBJ2-7; DNA: TGTGCCAGCAGTGACGATCTAGCGGGGGGGGGCCGCTCCTACGAGCAGTACTTC; CDR3: CASSDDLAGGGRSYEQYF
D: -; size: -; V: TRBV7-9; J: TRBJ1-5; DNA: TGTGCCAGCAGCTTGGCCCTCAATCAGCCCCAGCATTTT; CDR3: CASSLALNQPQHF
D: -; size: -; V: TRBV4-1; J: TRBJ2-5; DNA: TGCGCCAGCAGCCAAGAATATATACCCGCGGCGCTGGCCCAGTACTTC; CDR3: CASSQEYIPAALAQYF
D: -; size: once; V: TRBV5-1; J: TRBJ1-1; DNA: TGCGCCAGCAGCTTTAACCGAGGGGGAACTGAAGCTTTCTTT; CDR3: CASSFNRGGTEAFF
D: TRBD1; size: -; V: TRBV11-2; J: TRBJ1-6; DNA: TGTGCCAGCAGGGGACAGGGTAATTCACCCCTCCACTTT; CDR3: CASRGQGNSPLHF
D: TRBD1; size: -; V: TRBV27; J: TRBJ1-1; DNA: TGTGCCAGCAGTTCCCTGGACAGGCTGGAAGCTTTCTTT; CDR3: CASSSLDRLEAFF
D: -; size: -; V: TRBV11-2; J: TRBJ1-1; DNA: TGTGCCAGCAGCAAAGTCCAGGTCGGGGTCGGAGCTTTCTTT; CDR3: CASSKVQVGVGAFF
D: -; size: -; V: TRBV6-5; J: TRBJ2-7; DNA: TGTGCCACCACCTCCGGGAGGGGGCGCCCCTACGAGCAGTACTTC; CDR3: CATTSGRGRPYEQYF
D: TRBD2; size: -; V: TRBV19; J: TRBJ2-1; DNA: TGTGCCAGTAGTCCCCGGACTAGCGGGGGGATTCCGGACAATGAGCAGTTCTTC; CDR3: CASSPRTSGGIPDNEQFF
D: -; size: -; V: TRBV10-2; J: TRBJ2-5; DNA: TGCGCCAGCAGTGAGCCCCGGTTTGGAGAGACCCAGTACTTC; CDR3: CASSEPRFGETQYF
D: TRBD1; size: -; V: TRBV6-5; J: TRBJ1-3; DNA: TGTGCCAGCAGAACAGGGGACTCTGGAAACACCATATATTTT; CDR3: CASRTGDSGNTIYF